These T cell receptor beta chains were read from a single sample in a study of quantifying T cell responses using KT2 cells. TCRdb processed the UMI-ligation and nested PCR reads anew with MiXCR; each CDR3 protein has one entry. Of roughly 51,000 distinct CDR3 sequences in the sample, 9% to 15% were seen once. Sequencing was done on a sample of PBMCs spiked with cells of the T cell clone KT2. The receptors derive from a human donor. The CDR3 runs from the conserved cysteine through the conserved F or W. A D gene is named only where the DNA matches it firmly. Some rows mark clone size as missing; the rest say once, few, many or name a class of expanded clone.

d_call: -
clone_size: -
v_call: TRBV6-1
j_call: TRBJ2-2
cdr3_aa: CASQRNTGELFF
cdr3_nt: TGTGCCAGCCAACGCAACACCGGGGAGCTGTTTTTT

d_call: -
clone_size: few
v_call: TRBV7-9
j_call: TRBJ2-7
cdr3_aa: CASSFRGGAYEQYF
cdr3_nt: TGTGCCAGCAGCTTTAGGGGGGGTGCCTACGAGCAGTACTTC

d_call: -
clone_size: few
v_call: TRBV5-1
j_call: TRBJ2-3
cdr3_aa: CASSGIVGTDTQYF
cdr3_nt: TGCGCCAGCAGCGGGATTGTGGGCACAGATACGCAGTATTTT

d_call: -
clone_size: few
v_call: TRBV12-3/TRBV12-4
j_call: TRBJ1-1
cdr3_aa: CASSRPGGEAEAFF
cdr3_nt: TGTGCCAGCAGTCGTCCCGGGGGGGAGGCTGAAGCTTTCTTT

d_call: -
clone_size: many
v_call: TRBV6-2/TRBV6-3
j_call: TRBJ2-1
cdr3_aa: CASSPSMLERSKKFF
cdr3_nt: TGTGCCAGCAGTCCTTCAATGCTAGAGAGAAGTAAGAAGTTCTTC

d_call: -
clone_size: -
v_call: TRBV10-2
j_call: TRBJ1-2
cdr3_aa: CASSDGAGYGYTF
cdr3_nt: TGCGCCAGCAGTGATGGGGCAGGCTATGGCTACACCTTC

d_call: TRBD1
clone_size: few
v_call: TRBV24-1
j_call: TRBJ2-2
cdr3_aa: CAAQTGGNTGELFF
cdr3_nt: TGTGCCGCCCAGACAGGGGGGAACACCGGGGAGCTGTTTTTT

d_call: -
clone_size: many
v_call: TRBV3-1
j_call: TRBJ2-1
cdr3_aa: CASSQGMDYNEQFF
cdr3_nt: TGTGCCAGCAGCCAAGGTATGGACTACAATGAGCAGTTCTTC

d_call: TRBD2
clone_size: -
v_call: TRBV15
j_call: TRBJ2-5
cdr3_aa: CATSTIQGGRGETQYF
cdr3_nt: TGTGCCACCAGCACTATCCAGGGAGGGAGAGGCGAGACCCAGTACTTC

d_call: -
clone_size: -
v_call: TRBV5-6
j_call: TRBJ2-3
cdr3_aa: CASSLGRNTQYF
cdr3_nt: TGTGCCAGCAGCCTAGGGCGCAATACGCAGTATTTT

d_call: TRBD1
clone_size: many
v_call: TRBV20-1
j_call: TRBJ1-6
cdr3_aa: CSARTDRVKSPLHF
cdr3_nt: TGCAGTGCTAGAACAGACAGGGTCAAATCACCCCTCCACTTT

d_call: -
clone_size: few
v_call: TRBV11-1
j_call: TRBJ2-3
cdr3_aa: CASTFQPGRTDTQYF
cdr3_nt: TGTGCCAGCACCTTTCAACCGGGACGCACAGATACGCAGTATTTT

d_call: TRBD1
clone_size: -
v_call: TRBV29-1
j_call: TRBJ2-1
cdr3_aa: CSTCRGLADGEQFF
cdr3_nt: TGCAGCACGTGCAGGGGGCTGGCGGATGGTGAGCAGTTCTTC

d_call: -
clone_size: many
v_call: TRBV4-3
j_call: TRBJ2-7
cdr3_aa: CASSLGHDGLNEQYF
cdr3_nt: TGCGCCAGCAGCCTCGGACACGACGGGCTAAACGAGCAGTACTTC

d_call: -
clone_size: many
v_call: TRBV7-2
j_call: TRBJ1-2
cdr3_aa: CASSQPGGGWSGYTF
cdr3_nt: TGTGCCAGCAGCCAACCGGGGGGAGGGTGGAGTGGCTACACCTTC

d_call: TRBD2
clone_size: -
v_call: TRBV20-1
j_call: TRBJ2-1
cdr3_aa: CSARSLAGEYNEQFF
cdr3_nt: TGCAGTGCTAGATCTTTAGCGGGGGAATACAATGAGCAGTTCTTC

d_call: TRBD1
clone_size: -
v_call: TRBV7-8
j_call: TRBJ1-6
cdr3_aa: CASSLDVRGPWGNSPLHF
cdr3_nt: TGTGCCAGCAGCTTAGATGTTAGGGGGCCCTGGGGCAATTCACCCCTCCACTTT

d_call: TRBD1
clone_size: -
v_call: TRBV19
j_call: TRBJ1-1
cdr3_aa: CASSAGQGYTEAFF
cdr3_nt: TGTGCCAGTAGTGCGGGACAGGGCTACACTGAAGCTTTCTTT

d_call: -
clone_size: few
v_call: TRBV6-5
j_call: TRBJ1-3
cdr3_aa: CASSWRPPRENSGNTIYF
cdr3_nt: TGTGCCAGCAGTTGGCGACCCCCCAGGGAAAACTCTGGAAACACCATATATTTT

d_call: TRBD1
clone_size: -
v_call: TRBV7-9
j_call: TRBJ1-2
cdr3_aa: CASSGDSYYGYTF
cdr3_nt: TGTGCCAGCAGCGGGGACAGTTACTATGGCTACACCTTC

d_call: -
clone_size: -
v_call: TRBV11-2
j_call: TRBJ2-3
cdr3_aa: CASSDSLSASTDTQYF
cdr3_nt: TGTGCCAGCAGCGATAGCCTCAGCGCGAGCACAGATACGCAGTATTTT

d_call: -
clone_size: few
v_call: TRBV12-3/TRBV12-4
j_call: TRBJ2-1
cdr3_aa: CASSFNYNEQFF
cdr3_nt: TGTGCCAGCAGTTTCAATTACAATGAGCAGTTCTTC

d_call: -
clone_size: few
v_call: TRBV12-3/TRBV12-4
j_call: TRBJ1-2
cdr3_aa: CASSSPMGWGYTF
cdr3_nt: TGTGCCAGCAGTTCCCCAATGGGGTGGGGCTACACCTTC

d_call: -
clone_size: -
v_call: TRBV6-5
j_call: TRBJ2-3
cdr3_aa: CASTRDSISTDTQYF
cdr3_nt: TGTGCCAGCACCCGGGACTCCATTAGCACAGATACGCAGTATTTT

d_call: TRBD2
clone_size: -
v_call: TRBV7-2
j_call: TRBJ2-1
cdr3_aa: CASSKGLAGFWGEQFF
cdr3_nt: TGTGCCAGCAGCAAAGGACTAGCGGGCTTCTGGGGGGAGCAGTTCTTC

d_call: TRBD2
clone_size: -
v_call: TRBV6-2/TRBV6-3
j_call: TRBJ2-2
cdr3_aa: CASLPSGRAVRELFF
cdr3_nt: TGTGCCAGCCTACCGAGCGGGAGGGCCGTCCGGGAGCTGTTTTTT

d_call: -
clone_size: -
v_call: TRBV6-1
j_call: TRBJ2-3
cdr3_aa: CASKLGSTDTQYF
cdr3_nt: TGTGCCAGCAAACTAGGAAGCACAGATACGCAGTATTTT

d_call: -
clone_size: -
v_call: TRBV7-6
j_call: TRBJ1-2
cdr3_aa: CASSPGRGAYGYTF
cdr3_nt: TGTGCCAGCAGCCCAGGACGCGGCGCCTATGGCTACACCTTC

d_call: TRBD1
clone_size: few
v_call: TRBV20-1
j_call: TRBJ2-1
cdr3_aa: CSAPTGFGRNEQFF
cdr3_nt: TGCAGTGCACCGACAGGGTTTGGCAGGAATGAGCAGTTCTTC

d_call: -
clone_size: -
v_call: TRBV5-4
j_call: TRBJ2-1
cdr3_aa: CASSFNTGTRRNNEQFF
cdr3_nt: TGTGCCAGCAGCTTCAATACCGGGACTCGGAGGAACAATGAGCAGTTCTTC

d_call: -
clone_size: few
v_call: TRBV2
j_call: TRBJ2-3
cdr3_aa: CASSVSTDTQYF
cdr3_nt: TGTGCCAGCAGTGTGTCCACAGATACGCAGTATTTT

d_call: TRBD1
clone_size: many
v_call: TRBV6-4
j_call: TRBJ1-6
cdr3_aa: CASSEGGGGNSPLHF
cdr3_nt: TGTGCCAGCAGTGAAGGCGGAGGGGGCAATTCACCCCTCCACTTT

d_call: -
clone_size: -
v_call: TRBV5-5
j_call: TRBJ2-5
cdr3_aa: CASSFTGFQETQYF
cdr3_nt: TGTGCCAGCAGCTTCACGGGGTTCCAAGAGACCCAGTACTTC

d_call: -
clone_size: -
v_call: TRBV6-5
j_call: TRBJ2-3
cdr3_aa: CASSSLRDSRTDTQYF
cdr3_nt: TGTGCCAGCAGTTCCCTTCGGGACTCCCGCACAGATACGCAGTATTTT

d_call: TRBD1
clone_size: -
v_call: TRBV30
j_call: TRBJ2-3
cdr3_aa: CAWTFGTGGTDTQYF
cdr3_nt: TGTGCCTGGACGTTCGGGACAGGGGGTACAGATACGCAGTATTTT

d_call: -
clone_size: -
v_call: TRBV12-5
j_call: TRBJ2-2
cdr3_aa: CASGLVSAGLTGELFF
cdr3_nt: TGTGCTAGTGGTTTGGTATCGGCAGGGCTCACCGGGGAGCTGTTTTTT

d_call: -
clone_size: -
v_call: TRBV6-2/TRBV6-3
j_call: TRBJ2-1
cdr3_aa: CASSYLGRGNEQFF
cdr3_nt: TGTGCCAGCAGTTACCTAGGGAGGGGGAATGAGCAGTTCTTC

d_call: -
clone_size: few
v_call: TRBV2
j_call: TRBJ2-1
cdr3_aa: CASSEGGRQDNEQFF
cdr3_nt: TGTGCCAGCAGTGAAGGAGGGAGACAAGACAATGAGCAGTTCTTC

d_call: -
clone_size: -
v_call: TRBV25-1
j_call: TRBJ2-7
cdr3_aa: CASSSGTRVGEEQYF
cdr3_nt: TGTGCCAGCAGTTCCGGGACCCGGGTCGGCGAGGAGCAGTACTTC

d_call: -
clone_size: -
v_call: TRBV20-1
j_call: TRBJ2-3
cdr3_aa: CSARTGTYTDTQYF
cdr3_nt: TGCAGTGCTAGAACCGGGACGTACACAGATACGCAGTATTTT

d_call: -
clone_size: many
v_call: TRBV4-1
j_call: TRBJ2-7
cdr3_aa: CASSLTGPYEQYF
cdr3_nt: TGCGCCAGCAGTTTAACAGGGCCCTACGAGCAGTACTTC

d_call: -
clone_size: once
v_call: TRBV5-1
j_call: TRBJ2-7
cdr3_aa: CASRVGAGAYEQYF
cdr3_nt: TGCGCCAGCAGAGTTGGGGCAGGAGCCTACGAGCAGTACTTC

d_call: TRBD1
clone_size: few
v_call: TRBV9
j_call: TRBJ1-1
cdr3_aa: CASSVGTGVTEAFF
cdr3_nt: TGTGCCAGCAGCGTAGGGACAGGTGTGACTGAAGCTTTCTTT